The 28 T cell receptor beta chains below were found in one sample sequenced in a study of regulatory T cells in long-lasting Graves disease. Time point defined: newly diagnosed GD, antithyroid drugs for less than 3 months. PBMC RNA served as the TCR library source. According to the study, TCR beta libraries were built with iRepertoire HTBI primers and CDR3-region Arm-PCR. TCRdb itself ran the multiplex PCR reads through MiXCR, one entry per CDR3 protein. The table shows more than 300,000 distinct CDR3 sequences, with around 15% occurring only once. The sample was also linked to a second study, of T cells in Graves' hyperthyroidism and ophthalmopathy.

The source material was peripheral blood mononuclear cells (PBMCs), sampled at new diagnosis, from a patient treated with antithyroid drugs. All receptors come from a woman aged 18-30 years with Graves disease.

CDR3 sequence: CASSSGTGGAGQETQYF. The CDR3 DNA sequence: TGTGCCAGCAGCTCCGGGACAGGGGGCGCGGGGCAAGAGACCCAGTACTTC. The chain combines TRBV27 with TRBJ2-5, with TRBD1 identical over 12 bases. This CDR3 spans 17 amino acids. Germline values: CDR1 MNHEY, CDR2 SMNVEV (reference sequence). Trimming cost V 6 bases and J 2 bases; bases outside gene matches: 10.

The V and J genes are TRBV7-6 and TRBJ2-7; maybe TRBD2 (5 bases). V lost 1 base and J lost 6, with 13 bases in between. The germline CDR1 and CDR2 sequences are SGHVS and FNYEAQ. The CDR3 has 14 residues. This CDR3 is CASSLEDLAGEQYF. The DNA of the CDR3 is TGTGCCAGCAGCTTAGAAGACCTAGCCGGCGAGCAGTACTTC. The full variable domain, with the rest looked up from reference TRBV7-6 and TRBJ2-7, is GAGVSQSPRYKVTKRGQDVALRCDPISGHVSLYWYRQALGQGPEFLTYFNYEAQQDKSGLPNDRFSAERPEGSISTLTIQRTEQRDSAMYRCASSLEDLAGEQYFGPGTRLTVT.

This clonotype was detected a few times. An end of the junction does not agree with germline; a read error may underlie this. The rearrangement joins TRBV7-6 to TRBJ2-1, with D possibly matching TRBD1 (5 bases). This CDR3 spans 14 amino acids. Germline lookup yields CDR1 SGHVS and CDR2 FNYEAQ. The CDR3 DNA reads as TGTGCCAGTAGCTTAAGGGGCAGGTTTGGTGAGCAGTTCTTC. This translates into CASSLRGRFGEQFF.

This chain connects TRBV20-1 to TRBJ1-2; D remains unclear. Germline V gives CDR1 DFQATT, CDR2 SNEGSKA (reference sequence). This CDR3 is built from 16 residues. Deletions cut 5 bases from V and 2 bases from J, with 21 bases between. CDR3 coding DNA: TGCAGTGCTCCTCCCCCGGCCCTTCACGGCAACTATGGCTACACCTTC. It yields the protein CSAPPPALHGNYGYTF.

This clonotype was seen a few times. V usage is TRBV5-8 and J usage is TRBJ2-1; 8 bases map to TRBD2. CDR1 SGHTS and CDR2 YDEGEE come from the germline V gene. CDR3 size: 14 residues. Trimming at V came to 1 base and at J to 8 bases, leaving 5 bases not matched to a gene. This chain's CDR3 is CASSLKLAADEQFF. The CDR3 DNA sequence: TGTGCCAGCAGCTTGAAACTAGCGGCCGATGAGCAGTTCTTC.

The table lists this clonotype with many counts. The chain is built from TRBV7-9 and TRBJ2-1; D perhaps matches TRBD1 (7 bases). Germline CDR1 reads SEHNR; CDR2 reads FQNEAQ (reference sequence). With 5 bases removed from V and 1 base from J, the gap between germline ends came to 9 bases. This CDR3 comprises 14 residues. The DNA of the CDR3 is TGTGCCAGCAGCCCAGGGGGGTCCTACAATGAGCAGTTCTTC. It translates to CASSPGGSYNEQFF.

The CDR3 is CASSVLEDYGYTF. DNA of the CDR3: TGTGCCAGCAGCGTCCTGGAGGACTATGGCTACACCTTC. The chain joins TRBV9 to TRBJ1-2; the D is unclear. V was clipped by 2 bases and J by 3 bases, with 8 bases between them. This CDR3 has 13 amino acids. Germline CDR1 is SGDLS and CDR2 is YYNGEE.

This clonotype has at least ten counts. The chain joins TRBV4-2 to TRBJ2-1; 8 bases are shared with TRBD2. This CDR3 contains 14 residues. Germline V gene data show CDR1 as LGHNA and CDR2 as YNFKEQ. The V and J ends lost 0 bases and 9 bases, in that order; junction bases with no gene match: 4. The CDR3 region has the DNA TGTGCCAGCAGCCAAGACGGGGGGGCCATTGAGCAGTTCTTC. Protein sequence: CASSQDGGAIEQFF.

This clonotype turned up a few times. This rearrangement joins TRBV24-1 to TRBJ1-2; the D is unclear. CDR3 length: 15 amino acids. The ends were cut back, 4 bases at V and 8 bases at J, with 19 bases in the middle. The V gene's germline CDR1 is KGHDR and CDR2 SFDVKD. CDR3 in DNA: TGTGCCACCAGTGAAGGCCGAGGCACCGTGCGCGGCTACACCTTC. Protein product: CATSEGRGTVRGYTF.

In the case of this clonotype: A junction boundary mismatches the germline segment, possibly from a read error. The chain employs TRBV3-1 and TRBJ2-1; TRBD1 matches at 7 bases. The CDR3 covers 14 residues. The V gene's germline CDR1 is LGHDT and CDR2 YNNKEL (reference sequence). CDR3 in amino acids: CASTPGTDYNEQFF. For the CDR3, the DNA is TGTGCGAGCACTCCCGGGACAGATTACAATGAGCAGTTCTTC.

This clonotype was seen only a few times. A read error is possible here, since a much larger clone lies one base away. This chain uses TRBV2 with TRBJ1-6; no definite D call. The CDR3 covers 15 residues. Germline V gene lookup returns CDR1 SNHLY and CDR2 FYNNEI. Trimming removed 4 bases at V and 13 bases at J, with 20 bases between. DNA of the CDR3: TGTGCCAGCAGTGGTCGGCGACAAGTGTCGTCGCCCCTCCACTTT. Amino acids: CASSGRRQVSSPLHF.

This clonotype came up many times. The gene calls are TRBV7-9 and TRBJ2-1; 9 bases map to TRBD2. CDR1 SEHNR and CDR2 FQNEAQ come from the germline V gene (reference sequence). V dropped 3 bases and J dropped 7; count of bases not matched to a gene: 10. The CDR3 spans 16 residues. The CDR3 loop reads CASSFFPAGGLNEQFF. In DNA form, the CDR3 reads TGTGCCAGCAGCTTTTTTCCAGCGGGGGGATTGAATGAGCAGTTCTTC.

Many counts were recorded for this clonotype. V and J are TRBV5-6 and TRBJ2-3; no definite D call. The length of the CDR3 is 12 residues. Germline values: CDR1 SGHDT, CDR2 YYEEEE. Deletions cut 5 bases from V and 11 bases from J, with 15 bases between. The CDR3 loop reads CASSLSQIGQYF. In DNA, the CDR3 is TGTGCCAGCAGTCTTTCACAGATCGGGCAGTATTTT. Full variable domain (remainder filled in from reference TRBV5-6 and TRBJ2-3): DAGVTQSPTHLIKTRGQQVTLRCSPKSGHDTVSWYQQALGQGPQFIFQYYEEEERQRGNFPDRFSGHQFPNYSSELNVNALLLGDSALYLCASSLSQIGQYFGPGTRLTVL.

A few counts support this clonotype. The chain links TRBV11-2 to TRBJ1-1; the match to TRBD1 covers 8 bases. Germline V lookup: CDR1 SGHAT, CDR2 FQNNGV. Trimming removed 6 bases from V and 6 bases from J; junction bases left unmatched: 12. This CDR3 comprises 15 residues. DNA of the CDR3: TGTGCCAGCAGTTACAACAGGGGGGGCATCCCTGAAGCTTTCTTT. Translating it yields CASSYNRGGIPEAFF. Based on the CDR3 plus reference TRBV11-2 and TRBJ1-1, the full variable domain is EAGVAQSPRYKIIEKRQSVAFWCNPISGHATLYWYQQILGQGPKLLIQFQNNGVVDDSQLPKDRFSAERLKGVDSTLKIQPAKLEDSAVYLCASSYNRGGIPEAFFGQGTRLTVV.

This clonotype was found many times. V and J are TRBV3-1 and TRBJ1-1, with D uncertain. The CDR3 extends over 13 amino acids. Germline loops: CDR1 LGHDT, CDR2 YNNKEL (reference sequence). The V end was cut by 1 base, the J end by 10 bases, with 13 bases between. CDR3 residues: CASSQGQGLGAFF. The CDR3 DNA reads as TGTGCCAGCAGCCAAGGGCAAGGCCTGGGAGCTTTCTTT.

The CDR3 loop reads CASRSTSGTDTQYF. CDR3 coding DNA: TGTGCCAGCAGGTCAACTAGCGGCACAGATACGCAGTATTTT. The chain carries TRBV28 and TRBJ2-3; TRBD2 matches at 7 bases. There are 14 residues in the CDR3. V gave up 6 bases and J gave up 1 base; unmatched junction bases: 4. Germline V CDR1 and CDR2: MDHEN, SYDVKM.

This clonotype has ten or more counts. The CDR3 nucleotides are TGTGCCTGGAGTGTACCCCCCGGACAGATCTATGGCTACACCTTC. Translation gives CAWSVPPGQIYGYTF. The chain uses TRBV30 and TRBJ1-2; possibly TRBD1 for D (6 bases). Deletions cut 0 bases from V and 4 bases from J, with 15 bases between. The germline CDR1 and CDR2 sequences are GTSNPN and SVGIG (reference sequence). The CDR3 totals 15 residues.

This clonotype was found a few times. The genes are TRBV20-1 and TRBJ1-2; D perhaps matches TRBD1 (5 bases). Deletions cut 0 bases from V and 1 base from J, with 12 bases between. Per germline, CDR1 DFQATT and CDR2 SNEGSKA (reference sequence). The CDR3 is 15 residues long. DNA for the CDR3: TGCAGTGCTAGAGATCAGGATAGGGGTAACTATGGCTACACCTTC. This sequence encodes CSARDQDRGNYGYTF.

This rearrangement joins TRBV5-1 to TRBJ1-2, with D tentatively TRBD1 (6 bases). This CDR3 region has 12 residues. V gave up 10 bases and J gave up 8 bases, with 18 bases separating them. CDR1 SGHRS and CDR2 YFSETQ come from the germline V gene. The CDR3 DNA sequence: TGCGCCGGGAACGGACAGTCATGCGGCTACACCTTC. Its protein product is CAGNGQSCGYTF.

This clonotype was found a few times. V gene TRBV29-1 combines with J gene TRBJ2-3, with TRBD2 matching over 7 bases. The V segment lost 8 bases and the J segment 1 base; nucleotides outside the gene matches: 3. Per the germline V gene, CDR1 is SQVTM and CDR2 is ANQGSEA. This CDR3 is built from 12 residues. This chain's CDR3 is CSIRGGTDTQYF. The CDR3 coding sequence is TGCAGCATCCGGGGGGGCACAGATACGCAGTATTTT.

The sample holds many counts of this clonotype. The chain uses TRBV20-1 and TRBJ2-1; 10 bases align to TRBD2. The CDR3 runs to 15 residues. V lost 5 bases and J lost 0; bases outside the gene matches: 4. Germline assignment: CDR1 DFQATT and CDR2 SNEGSKA (reference sequence). CDR3 coding DNA: TGCAGTGCTGACCTAGCGGGGGACTCCTACAATGAGCAGTTCTTC. It yields the protein CSADLAGDSYNEQFF.

This clonotype was detected many times. The chain employs TRBV7-9 and TRBJ2-7; 9 nucleotides agree with TRBD1. V lost 2 bases, J lost 9 bases, and 5 bases stayed unmatched. The germline gives CDR1 SEHNR, CDR2 FQNEAQ (reference sequence). This CDR3 is 13 amino acids long. The CDR3 DNA sequence: TGTGCCAGCAGCTTAAGGGACAGGGAGGTGCAGTACTTC. It is translated as CASSLRDREVQYF.

The V call is TRBV24-1, the J call TRBJ1-2; no definite D call. The CDR3 is 14 residues long. Germline CDR1 KGHDR, CDR2 SFDVKD. Trimming stripped 9 bases from V and 3 bases from J, with 16 bases between. In DNA, the CDR3 is TGTGCCACCCGAACAGTCGTCGGTTACTATGGCTACACCTTC. It codes for CATRTVVGYYGYTF.

The V gene is TRBV6-1, the J gene TRBJ2-1; D is unclear. V lost 3 bases, J lost 5 bases, and 8 bases lay in between. CDR1 is MNHNS and CDR2 is SASEGT in the germline V gene. The CDR3 consists of 13 residues. The CDR3: CASSELLHNEQFF. In nucleotides, the CDR3 is TGTGCCAGCAGTGAGTTGTTACACAATGAGCAGTTCTTC.

This clonotype has ten or more counts. J is TRBJ1-3 and V is TRBV5-1, with unresolved D. Trimming pared 0 bases from V and 4 bases from J, leaving 14 bases between. Germline CDR1 SGHRS, CDR2 YFSETQ. The CDR3 length is 16 residues. DNA for the CDR3: TGCGCCAGCAGCTTGGCCCGCGGGTTTTCCGGAAACACCATATATTTT. Its translation: CASSLARGFSGNTIYF.

This chain connects TRBV6-1 to TRBJ1-5, with 7 bases lining up with TRBD1. V shed 6 bases, J shed 0 bases, and the junction held 5 bases outside the gene matches. CDR3 length equals 15 residues. Looked up from germline, CDR1 is MNHNS and CDR2 is SASEGT. This chain's CDR3 is CASRVDRDSNQPQHF. Here the CDR3 DNA reads TGTGCCAGCAGAGTAGACAGGGATAGCAATCAGCCCCAGCATTTT.

In this sample, this clonotype turned up a few times. This chain links TRBV15 with TRBJ1-1; D call uncertain. Trimming pared 1 base from V and 0 bases from J, leaving 12 bases between. Germline V CDR1 and CDR2: LNHNV, YYDKDF (reference sequence). The CDR3 runs 16 residues. CDR3 sequence reads: CATSRGPQELNTEAFF. CDR3 sequence (DNA): TGTGCCACCAGCAGAGGACCGCAGGAGCTGAACACTGAAGCTTTCTTT.

This clonotype has a handful of counts. V is TRBV7-8 and J is TRBJ2-1; 11 nucleotides match TRBD2. This CDR3 comprises 18 residues. The V and J ends lost 1 base and 1 base, in that order; junction bases with no gene match: 6. The germline CDR1 and CDR2 sequences are SGHVS and FQNEAQ. The CDR3 bases are TGTGCCAGCAGCTTAGAGTACAGACTAGCGGGATCCTACAATGAGCAGTTCTTC. It codes for CASSLEYRLAGSYNEQFF.